A single sample gave rise to the 27 T cell receptor beta chains below, sequenced in a study of CD8 T cells in ankylosing spondylitis. Study observations and caveats: Ankylosing spondylitis blood seemed to carry a telltale TCR beta motif made of about 8 highly homologous variants.

TCRdb analysed the 5' RACE reads with MiXCR anew, one entry per CDR3 protein. The sample has about 840,000 distinct CDR3 sequences, 12% seen once; the top ten hold 0.45% to 0.6%. No antigen has been identified for these receptors. The sequenced sample consisted of blood, either unsorted or a sorted T cell fraction (not recorded which). These TCRs come from a male donor with ankylosing spondylitis.

As for this clonotype: Germline is not matched at one junction end, which may reflect a read error. The CDR3 sequence is CASSNRVLSSGANDLTF. The CDR3 nucleotides are TGTGCCAGCAGCAACAGGGTCCTTAGCTCTGGGGCCAACGACCTGACTTTC. The chain combines TRBV11-2 with TRBJ2-6; possibly TRBD1 for D (6 bases). Per the germline V gene, CDR1 is SGHAT and CDR2 is FQNNGV. The CDR3 contains 17 residues.

This clonotype was seen only a few times. This sequence joins TRBV5-1 and TRBJ2-7; maybe TRBD1 (6 bases). Trimming took 0 bases from V and 3 from J, leaving 13 bases between them. The CDR3 is 15 amino acids. From germline, CDR1 is SGHRS and CDR2 YFSETQ. In DNA, the CDR3 is TGCGCCAGCAGCTTGGTGACAGGCCCTTACTACGAGCAGTACTTC. Its protein is CASSLVTGPYYEQYF.

This clonotype was observed a handful of times. CDR3 nucleotide sequence: TGTGCCAGCAGCTTAGCGACAGACAGCACAGATACGCAGTATTTT. Its translation is CASSLATDSTDTQYF. J is TRBJ2-3 and V is TRBV7-2, with D perhaps TRBD1 (5 bases). This CDR3 contains 15 residues. Germline CDR1 reads SGHTA; CDR2 reads FQGNSA. Trimming pared 0 bases from V and 0 bases from J, leaving 7 bases between.

V is TRBV7-2 and J is TRBJ2-7; TRBD2 matches at 7 bases. The V gene end was trimmed by 3 bases and the J gene end by 0 bases; junction bases not matched to a gene: 8. Germline values: CDR1 SGHTA, CDR2 FQGNSA. This CDR3 spans 16 amino acids. The CDR3 bases are TGTGCCAGCAGCTTCGGACTAGTTTATACCTCCTACGAGCAGTACTTC. As protein: CASSFGLVYTSYEQYF.

This clonotype was seen a few times. The chain has TRBV28 and TRBJ2-7; D perhaps matches TRBD1 (6 bases). Per germline, CDR1 MDHEN and CDR2 SYDVKM. The germline V and J ends were trimmed by 7 bases and 3 bases, with 10 bases remaining between them. The CDR3 is made up of 12 amino acids. CDR3 in amino acids: CASIGRGYEQYF. The CDR3, as DNA: TGTGCCAGCATAGGCAGGGGCTACGAGCAGTACTTC.

The chain is built from TRBV12-3 or TRBV12-4 and TRBJ2-7, with D uncertain. The CDR3 extends over 14 amino acids. Trimming stripped 3 bases from V and 2 bases from J, with 11 bases between. The CDR3 loop reads CASSLHSNPYEQYF. DNA of the CDR3: TGTGCCAGCAGTTTGCACAGTAATCCCTACGAGCAGTACTTC.

There are many counts of this clonotype. CDR3 region: CASSTLRRGTSGYLTDTQYF. The CDR3, as DNA: TGCGCCAGCAGCACCCTCAGACGGGGGACTAGCGGTTATCTCACAGATACGCAGTATTTT. The gene calls are TRBV5-1 and TRBJ2-3; 11 positions match TRBD2. V gave up 4 bases and J gave up 2 bases; unmatched junction bases: 18. From germline, CDR1 is SGHRS and CDR2 YFSETQ. The CDR3 is 20 amino acids. Together with reference TRBV5-1 and TRBJ2-3, the CDR3 gives the full variable domain: KAGVTQTPRYLIKTRGQQVTLSCSPISGHRSVSWYQQTPGQGLQFLFEYFSETQRNKGNFPGRFSGRQFSNSRSEMNVSTLELGDSALYLCASSTLRRGTSGYLTDTQYFGPGTRLTVL.

In its sample, this clonotype was seen a few times. CDR3 loop: CASSYERNYGYTF. CDR3 nucleotide sequence: TGTGCCAGCAGTTACGAGAGGAACTATGGCTACACCTTC. The rearrangement joins TRBV6-5 to TRBJ1-2, with D unresolved. Germline CDR1 and CDR2: MNHEY and SVGAGI. V lost 2 bases and J lost 2, with 6 bases in between. The CDR3 extends over 13 amino acids.

This clonotype was seen at least ten times. The chain combines TRBV20-1 with TRBJ2-7, with 7 bases aligning to TRBD2. Germline assignment: CDR1 DFQATT and CDR2 SNEGSKA (reference sequence). The CDR3 totals 12 residues. V shed 3 bases and J 6 bases; nucleotides not matched to a gene: 5. The CDR3 spells CSASTSVGEQYF. The CDR3 DNA reads as TGCAGTGCTAGCACTAGCGTAGGCGAGCAGTACTTC.

This clonotype was counted between two and nine times. The rearrangement uses TRBV29-1 and TRBJ2-3; D tentatively reads TRBD1 or TRBD2 (6 bases each). The V and J ends lost 6 bases and 0 bases respectively, with 16 bases between them. Germline-derived CDR1 and CDR2 are SQVTM and ANQGSEA. The CDR3 totals 15 residues. The CDR3 region is CSVTERGLSTDTQYF. The DNA of the CDR3 is TGCAGCGTCACCGAACGGGGGCTTAGCACAGATACGCAGTATTTT.

V gene TRBV11-2 combines with J gene TRBJ2-6; D gene unclear. Trimming stripped 3 bases from V and 0 bases from J, with 6 bases between. Germline CDR1 and CDR2: SGHAT and FQNNGV. The CDR3 is 15 residues long. The CDR3 loop is CASSFRYSGANVLTF. DNA of the CDR3: TGTGCCAGCAGCTTTAGATACTCTGGGGCCAACGTCCTGACTTTC.

This clonotype occurred many times. The rearrangement uses TRBV5-1 and TRBJ1-4, with D hard to call. Per germline, CDR1 SGHRS and CDR2 YFSETQ. The V and J ends lost 5 bases and 8 bases respectively, with 10 bases between them. CDR3 length equals 12 residues. The CDR3 sequence: CASRGDGEKLFF. In DNA form, the CDR3 reads TGCGCCAGCAGGGGCGACGGCGAAAAACTGTTTTTT.

The sample holds many counts of this clonotype. V gene TRBV20-1 combines with J gene TRBJ2-7; 9 bases match TRBD1. Germline-derived CDR1 and CDR2 are DFQATT and SNEGSKA (reference sequence). This CDR3 has 16 amino acids. J was trimmed by 1 base and V by 3 bases; bases with no gene match: 10. CDR3: CSASGKQGQGSYEQYF. The CDR3, as DNA: TGCAGTGCTAGCGGGAAGCAGGGACAGGGTTCCTACGAGCAGTACTTC.

The table lists this clonotype with a few counts. This chain links TRBV5-1 with TRBJ2-2, with TRBD2 matching 14 bases. Germline values: CDR1 SGHRS, CDR2 YFSETQ. The V segment lost 2 bases and the J segment 7 bases; nucleotides outside the gene matches: 16. The CDR3 contains 20 residues. The CDR3 coding sequence is TGCGCCAGCAGCTTCGGATTCCCGGGACTAGCGGGAGAACCTATCGGGGAGCTGTTTTTT. Its protein is CASSFGFPGLAGEPIGELFF. The variable domain in full, completed from reference TRBV5-1 and TRBJ2-2, reads KAGVTQTPRYLIKTRGQQVTLSCSPISGHRSVSWYQQTPGQGLQFLFEYFSETQRNKGNFPGRFSGRQFSNSRSEMNVSTLELGDSALYLCASSFGFPGLAGEPIGELFFGEGSRLTVL.

The J gene is TRBJ2-7, the V gene TRBV20-1, with D tentatively TRBD1 or TRBD2 (5 bases each). The V gene lost 8 bases and the J gene lost 7 bases, with 15 bases spanning the gap. From germline, CDR1 is DFQATT and CDR2 SNEGSKA (reference sequence). The CDR3 length is 11 residues. In nucleotides, the CDR3 is TGCAGTCCCTCGGGGCCCTTGGAGCAGTACTTC. Protein product: CSPSGPLEQYF.

The chain links TRBV20-1 to TRBJ2-7, with D perhaps TRBD2 (7 bases). This CDR3 is built from 16 residues. Germline lookup yields CDR1 DFQATT and CDR2 SNEGSKA (reference sequence). The V and J ends lost 5 bases and 8 bases respectively, with 28 bases between them. CDR3 amino acids: CSAPRGAAVPVFKQYF. As DNA, the CDR3 is TGCAGTGCTCCCCGGGGGGCGGCGGTACCAGTTTTCAAGCAGTACTTC.

This clonotype was detected many times. The gene calls are TRBV10-3 and TRBJ2-7, with 9 bases that match TRBD1. This CDR3 has 15 amino acids. The V gene's germline CDR1 is ENHRY and CDR2 SYGVKD. Trimming took 6 bases from V and 3 from J; bases not matched to a gene: 9. For the CDR3, the DNA is TGTGCCATCAGCGAGGACGGGACAGGGTACTACGAGCAGTACTTC. Encoded protein: CAISEDGTGYYEQYF.

The CDR3 nucleotides read TGCAGTGCTAGAGGCCACCAGTCCGTGGCCGGGGAGCTGTTTTTT. It codes for CSARGHQSVAGELFF. The chain couples TRBV20-1 to TRBJ2-2, with D unclear. This CDR3 spans 15 amino acids. Looked up from germline, CDR1 is DFQATT and CDR2 is SNEGSKA (reference sequence). V was clipped by 1 base and J by 6 bases, with 15 bases between them.

This chain joins TRBV21-1 and TRBJ1-3. TRBV21-1 is a known pseudogene. This CDR3 is built from 13 residues. The CDR3 loop reads CASGQRYRNTIYF. The CDR3 bases are TGTGCCAGCGGTCAAAGGTATCGGAACACCATATATTTT.

V usage is TRBV5-1 and J usage is TRBJ2-5; 14 bases are shared with TRBD2. In germline, CDR1 is SGHRS, CDR2 YFSETQ. The CDR3 totals 17 residues. V dropped 0 bases and J dropped 5; count of bases not matched to a gene: 6. The CDR3 reads CASSLEGLAGVGETQYF. DNA of the CDR3: TGCGCCAGCAGCTTGGAGGGACTAGCGGGAGTCGGGGAGACCCAGTACTTC.

The chain recombines TRBV11-1 with TRBJ2-7; 8 positions match TRBD1. The CDR3 is 15 residues long. Germline V gene data show CDR1 as SGHAT and CDR2 as FQDESV (reference sequence). With 4 bases clipped from V and 0 bases from J, the junction kept 5 bases outside the gene matches. CDR3 region: CASSSDRVSSYEQYF. The CDR3 bases are TGTGCCAGCAGCTCGGACAGGGTTAGCTCCTACGAGCAGTACTTC.

This clonotype was seen repeatedly, ten times or more. The gene calls are TRBV27 and TRBJ1-1; 7 bases are a match to TRBD1. Per germline, CDR1 MNHEY and CDR2 SMNVEV (reference sequence). Trimming at V came to 5 bases and at J to 6 bases, leaving 6 bases not matched to a gene. The CDR3 consists of 13 residues. This CDR3 reads CASSLYRGAEAFF. The CDR3 DNA reads as TGTGCCAGCAGTCTCTACAGGGGAGCTGAAGCTTTCTTT.

Regarding this clonotype: A much more abundant neighbour one base away suggests this may be a read error. V is TRBV20-1 and J is TRBJ2-3; D unclear. Trimming took 5 bases from V and 7 from J, leaving 13 bases between them. In germline, CDR1 is DFQATT, CDR2 SNEGSKA (reference sequence). CDR3 length: 12 residues. Here the CDR3 reads CSAGVQRHTQYF. CDR3 sequence (DNA): TGCAGTGCTGGAGTCCAGCGCCATACGCAGTATTTT.

This clonotype was counted only a few times. The chain employs TRBV20-1 and TRBJ2-7; D gene uncertain. V lost 5 bases and J 3 bases, leaving 17 bases between the germline ends. The CDR3 extends over 14 amino acids. Germline V gene lookup returns CDR1 DFQATT and CDR2 SNEGSKA (reference sequence). CDR3 protein: CSARPTAENYEQYF. CDR3 bases: TGCAGTGCTCGACCCACCGCAGAGAACTACGAGCAGTACTTC.

This clonotype showed up just a few times. This chain connects TRBV5-1 to TRBJ1-1, with D unresolved. There are 14 residues in the CDR3. Germline lookup yields CDR1 SGHRS and CDR2 YFSETQ. V was clipped by 2 bases and J by 0 bases, with 8 bases between them. In DNA form, the CDR3 reads TGCGCCAGCAGCTTTCAGGCAGTGAACACTGAAGCTTTCTTT. This gives the protein CASSFQAVNTEAFF. Full variable domain (remainder filled in from reference TRBV5-1 and TRBJ1-1): KAGVTQTPRYLIKTRGQQVTLSCSPISGHRSVSWYQQTPGQGLQFLFEYFSETQRNKGNFPGRFSGRQFSNSRSEMNVSTLELGDSALYLCASSFQAVNTEAFFGQGTRLTVV.

This clonotype was recorded a few times. V is TRBV6-1 and J is TRBJ2-1; D possibly corresponds to TRBD1 (6 bases). The CDR3 runs 15 residues. Trimming cost V 6 bases and J 0 bases, with 12 bases left between them. Germline V CDR1 and CDR2: MNHNS, SASEGT. CDR3 sequence: CASSTRGFSYNEQFF. CDR3 bases: TGTGCCAGCAGCACGAGGGGGTTCTCCTACAATGAGCAGTTCTTC.

This clonotype has ten or more counts. The chain joins TRBV24-1 to TRBJ2-5, with TRBD2 as a possible D gene (6 bases). CDR1 and CDR2 from the germline V gene are KGHDR and SFDVKD. This CDR3 has 16 amino acids. The V end lost 3 bases, the J end lost 2 bases, and 15 bases lay between the germline ends. The CDR3 sequence is CATSDQAGSGQETQYF. CDR3 nucleotide sequence: TGTGCCACCAGTGATCAGGCGGGGTCGGGACAAGAGACCCAGTACTTC.